What follows is one TCR beta chain and its context. Antigen unknown. Whereas donors were nominally healthy upon sampling, unrecorded immune exposures were probable. The data were taken from a study of cytomegalovirus exposure and HLA in healthy donors. For the study at large: Earlier, 200 million or so T cells were analyzed, and 117 million unique TCR beta sequences were found among them.

PCR used 60 Vbeta primers and 13 Jbeta primers. The method was immunoSEQ multiplex PCR; TCRdb's version includes in-frame clones alone and lacks a portion of them. The sample consists of roughly 110,000 clones, under 80% of them appearing once. The study, taken as a whole, reports: Among TCR sequences, most were rare, though some public TCRs appeared in many donors. In vitro, a few CMV-associated chains proved specific for CMV antigens.

The CDR3 covers 13 residues. CDR1 and CDR2 from the germline V gene are MNHEY and SVGAGI. Trimming left V 7 bases short and J 7 bases short, with 16 bases between. This chain connects TRBV6-5 to TRBJ1-2; D unclear. This TCR was sampled from a middle-aged woman in good health and CMV-seropositive. Sequenced sample: PBMCs. The CDR3 loop is CASTLGGFGGYTF. The CDR3 DNA is TGTGCCAGCACCCTAGGAGGGTTCGGTGGCTACACCTTC.